This entry is about one TCR beta chain. PCR was performed using 60 Vbeta and 13 Jbeta primers. Measured with immunoSEQ multiplex PCR; TCRdb has only the in-frame clones, and not every one. The sample has 200,000 to 250,000 clones; approximately 80% are singletons. This CDR3 comprises 12 residues. Germline V CDR1 and CDR2: MNHEY, SMNVEV (reference sequence). Deletions cut 4 bases from V and 6 bases from J, with 10 bases between. These data are taken from a study of cytomegalovirus exposure and HLA in healthy donors. Study details: Most genotyped donors, 65% to 85% of about 400, had Caucasian-associated genetic ancestry.

The V and J genes are TRBV27 and TRBJ2-7; no firm D call. Sequencing was done on a sample of PBMCs. The sequence came from a girl aged 2-9 years in good health and CMV-seronegative. CDR3 DNA sequence: TGTGCCAGCAGTTATCCAGGTCGCGAGCAGTACTTC. Amino acid sequence: CASSYPGREQYF.